Shown below are 4 T cell receptor beta chains from a single sample sequenced in a study of technical replicates of blood from several donors (dated by TCRdb to about 2017). Library preparation employed the immunoSEQ multiplex PCR assay. TCRdb retrieved this table from immuneACCESS and kept in-frame rearrangements only. Not all clones are present; in checked studies, unresolved V genes account for under half, and no reason is known for the remainder. The sample data list fewer than 85,000 clones, and around 90% of these were observed just once. The ten largest account for 0.41% of the sample. Input material: T cells isolated from PBMCs. The receptors were gathered from a human donor in good health.

This chain uses TRBV29-1 with TRBJ1-1, with 11 positions matching TRBD1. This CDR3 contains 15 residues. The V segment lost 6 bases and the J segment 4 bases; nucleotides outside the gene matches: 10. Germline loops: CDR1 SQVTM, CDR2 ANQGSEA. The CDR3 protein is CSVDRGLWGGTEAFF. The CDR3 coding sequence is TGCAGCGTGGACAGGGGGCTTTGGGGGGGCACTGAAGCTTTCTTT.

This rearrangement joins TRBV2 to TRBJ2-5, with 8 nucleotides matching TRBD2. The germline CDR1 and CDR2 sequences are SNHLY and FYNNEI. V shed 2 bases, J shed 4 bases, and the junction held 6 bases outside the gene matches. The CDR3 spans 15 residues. The CDR3 region has the DNA TGTGCCAGCAGTGAACCGGGACTAGGTGGAGAGACCCAGTACTTC. This codes for CASSEPGLGGETQYF.

The CDR3 DNA sequence: TGTGCCAGCAGTGAAGGGACAGGCCCAATCTGGGAGCAGTTCTTC. This gives the protein CASSEGTGPIWEQFF. The rearrangement uses TRBV6-1 and TRBJ2-1, with 7 positions matching TRBD1. CDR1 and CDR2 (germline): MNHNS, SASEGT. The CDR3 spans 15 residues. V shed 1 base, J shed 10 bases, and the junction held 10 bases outside the gene matches.

The chain couples TRBV5-4 to TRBJ1-3; 8 bases fit TRBD1. The junction had 6 bases not matched to a gene; V was cut back by 5 bases and J by 5 bases. CDR1 and CDR2 from the germline V gene are SGHNT and YYREEE (reference sequence). The CDR3 is 14 amino acids. The CDR3 loop is CASRNRQGRNTIYF. The CDR3 nucleotides read TGTGCCAGCAGAAACCGACAGGGGAGAAACACCATATATTTT.